The entry below gives a single TCR beta chain sequence along with its context. The data originate from a study of T cells in Graves' hyperthyroidism and ophthalmopathy. Amplification of TCR beta CDR3 regions was performed using RNA transcripts as template. Using the HTBI primer set, a first-round RT-PCR was run on the TCR CDR3. One entry per CDR3 protein, called by TCRdb with MiXCR from the multiplex PCR reads. This repertoire shows 300,000 to 450,000 distinct CDR3 sequences, approximately 18% found once; its top ten account for 40%. The specimen sequenced was blood. The sequence was collected from a young man with Graves' ophthalmopathy.

The CDR3: CASSLNYDSLREQPQHF. The CDR3 DNA follows: TGTGCCAGCAGCTTAAACTATGACAGCCTAAGGGAGCAGCCCCAGCATTTT. V gene TRBV5-8 combines with J gene TRBJ1-5, with D possibly matching TRBD1 (5 bases). There are 17 residues in the CDR3. The germline V and J ends were trimmed by 2 bases and 7 bases, with 22 bases remaining between them. CDR1 and CDR2 (germline): SGHTS, YDEGEE.